This T cell receptor beta chain was identified during a study of cytomegalovirus exposure and HLA in healthy donors. On the study more broadly: A previous analysis identified fewer than 130 million unique TCR beta sequences derived from roughly 180 million T cells.

Worth noting for this clone: Its matching antigen is unknown.

Germline V gives CDR1 LNHDA, CDR2 SQIVND (reference sequence). The J segment lost 8 bases and the V segment lost 5 bases, leaving 7 bases of the junction unmatched. The CDR3 loop spans 13 amino acids. Primers: 60 Vbeta forward and 13 Jbeta reverse. Sequencing was performed with immunoSEQ multiplex PCR; in TCRdb, only in-frame clones are kept and a portion is missing. Of about 89,000 clones in the sample, around 74% were seen once. General study results and limits: A later analysis reported that several of the most significant clusters appeared to be linked to common viral pathogens, among them Epstein-Barr virus. Overall, approximately 150 TCR beta chains were annotated as cytomegalovirus-associated.

Sequenced sample: PBMCs. The chain has TRBV19 and TRBJ1-1, with 8 bases fitting TRBD1. The sequence came from a man aged 30-40 years in good health and CMV-seropositive. CDR3 coding DNA: TGTGCCAGTAGTCTCTCCGGACAGGGAGAAGCTTTCTTT. It is translated as CASSLSGQGEAFF. The variable domain in full, with the rest retrieved from reference TRBV19 and TRBJ1-1, is DGGITQSPKYLFRKEGQNVTLSCEQNLNHDAMYWYRQDPGQGLRLIYYSQIVNDFQKGDIAEGYSVSREKKESFPLTVTSAQKNPTAFYLCASSLSGQGEAFFGQGTRLTVV.